The subject of this entry is one T cell receptor (beta chain). Sequencing was performed with immunoSEQ multiplex PCR; in TCRdb, only in-frame clones are kept and a portion is missing. The table records around 300,000 clones, approximately 86% of them present only once. The CDR3 is made up of 15 amino acids. Trimming removed 1 base from V and 7 bases from J, with 16 bases in between. Germline V gene lookup returns CDR1 SGHTA and CDR2 FQGNSA. These data come from a study of cytomegalovirus exposure and HLA in healthy donors. The receptor's source is a woman between 18 and 29 years old in good health and CMV-seronegative. Sequencing input: PBMCs. The V call is TRBV7-2, the J call TRBJ1-2; a possible D gene is TRBD1 (6 bases). In nucleotides, the CDR3 is TGTGCCAGCAGCTTAGGGGTGCGGGGGCGCAGTGGCTACACCTTC. This sequence encodes CASSLGVRGRSGYTF.